The T cell receptor beta chain described here comes from a study of cytomegalovirus exposure and HLA in healthy donors. The PCR employed 60 Vbeta primers together with 13 Jbeta primers. The repertoire was sequenced with immunoSEQ multiplex PCR; TCRdb's copy has only in-frame clones and lacks some. The table lists 90,000 to 120,000 clones, about 74% of them singletons. Remarks on this clone: What it binds is unknown. The identical CDR3 is also encoded by other nucleotide sequences in the sample.

Regarding the study as a whole: Specificity for CMV antigens was confirmed in vitro for a few of the CMV-associated chains. About 180 TCR beta chains were listed as cytomegalovirus-associated.

The CDR3 spans 14 residues. Germline CDR1 and CDR2: MNHEY and SVGAGI. The ends lost 5 bases at V and 1 base at J; junction bases unmatched: 3. Input material: PBMCs. The receptor was derived from a woman aged 40 to 49 in good health and CMV-seropositive. V gene TRBV6-5 combines with J gene TRBJ2-7, with 9 bases matching TRBD1. CDR3 residues: CASSRQGGSYEQYF. DNA of the CDR3: TGTGCCAGCAGTCGACAGGGGGGATCCTACGAGCAGTACTTC.